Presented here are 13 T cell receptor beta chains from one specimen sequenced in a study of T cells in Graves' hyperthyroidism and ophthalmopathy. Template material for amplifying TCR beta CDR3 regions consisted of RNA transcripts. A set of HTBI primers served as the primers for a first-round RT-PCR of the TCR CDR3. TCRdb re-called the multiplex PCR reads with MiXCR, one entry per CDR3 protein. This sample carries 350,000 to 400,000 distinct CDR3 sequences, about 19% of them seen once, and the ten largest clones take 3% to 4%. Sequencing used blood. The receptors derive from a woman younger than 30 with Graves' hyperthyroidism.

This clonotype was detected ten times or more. CDR3 loop: CATRKGSETQYF. CDR3 coding DNA: TGTGCCACCAGAAAGGGCTCAGAGACCCAGTACTTC. The chain links TRBV12-3 or TRBV12-4 to TRBJ2-5; no clear D gene. V shed 10 bases and J shed 4 bases, with 13 bases lying between them. The CDR3 runs 12 residues.

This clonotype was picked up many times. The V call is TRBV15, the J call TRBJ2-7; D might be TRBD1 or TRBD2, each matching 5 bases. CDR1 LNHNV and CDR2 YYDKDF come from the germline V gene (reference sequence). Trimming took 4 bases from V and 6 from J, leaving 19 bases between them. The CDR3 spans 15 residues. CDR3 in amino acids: CATSTSGDVGFEQYF. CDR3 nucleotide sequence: TGTGCCACCAGCACATCCGGGGACGTTGGCTTCGAGCAGTACTTC.

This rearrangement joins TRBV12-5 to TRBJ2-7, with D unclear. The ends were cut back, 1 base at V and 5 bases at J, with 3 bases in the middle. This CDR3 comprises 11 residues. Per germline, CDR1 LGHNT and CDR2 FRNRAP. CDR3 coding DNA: TGTGCTAGTGGTTTGGAGAACGAGCAGTACTTC. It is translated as CASGLENEQYF.

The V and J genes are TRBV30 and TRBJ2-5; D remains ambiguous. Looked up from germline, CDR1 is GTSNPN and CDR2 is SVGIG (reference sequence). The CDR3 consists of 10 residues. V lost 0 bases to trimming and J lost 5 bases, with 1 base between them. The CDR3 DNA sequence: TGTGCCTGGAGTGTGGAGACCCAGTACTTC. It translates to CAWSVETQYF.

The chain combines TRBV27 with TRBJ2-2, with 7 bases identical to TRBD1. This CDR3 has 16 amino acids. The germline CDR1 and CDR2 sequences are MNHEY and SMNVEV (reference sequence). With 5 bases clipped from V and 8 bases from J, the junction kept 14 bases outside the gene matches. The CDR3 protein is CASSPIGQPGGGELFF. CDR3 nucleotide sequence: TGTGCCAGCAGTCCCATAGGACAGCCAGGGGGTGGGGAGCTGTTTTTT.

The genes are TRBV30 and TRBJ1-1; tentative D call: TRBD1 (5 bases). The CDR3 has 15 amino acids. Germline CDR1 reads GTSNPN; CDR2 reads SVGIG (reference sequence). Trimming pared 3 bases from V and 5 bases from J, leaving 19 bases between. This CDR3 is CAWSPRGRGRTEAFF. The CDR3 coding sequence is TGTGCCTGGAGCCCTCGAGGTCGGGGGAGAACTGAAGCTTTCTTT.

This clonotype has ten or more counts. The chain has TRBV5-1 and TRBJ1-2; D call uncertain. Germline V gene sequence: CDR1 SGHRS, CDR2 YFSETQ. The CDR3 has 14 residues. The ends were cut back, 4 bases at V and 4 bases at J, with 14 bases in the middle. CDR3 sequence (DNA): TGCGCCAGCAGCCCTGGGGAATTCGGCTATGGCTACACCTTC. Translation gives CASSPGEFGYGYTF.

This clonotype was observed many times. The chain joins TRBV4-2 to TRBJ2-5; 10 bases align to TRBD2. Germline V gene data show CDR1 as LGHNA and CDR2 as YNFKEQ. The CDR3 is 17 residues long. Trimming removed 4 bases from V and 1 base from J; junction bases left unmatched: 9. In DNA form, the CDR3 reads TGTGCCAGCAGCCGCAGCACTAGCGGGGATATCCAAGAGACCCAGTACTTC. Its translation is CASSRSTSGDIQETQYF.

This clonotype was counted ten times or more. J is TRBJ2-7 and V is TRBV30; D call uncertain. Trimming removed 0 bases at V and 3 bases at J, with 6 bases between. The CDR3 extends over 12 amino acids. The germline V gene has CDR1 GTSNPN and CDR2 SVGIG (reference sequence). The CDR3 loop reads CAWSVFDYEQYF. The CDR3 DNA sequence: TGTGCCTGGAGTGTGTTCGACTACGAGCAGTACTTC.

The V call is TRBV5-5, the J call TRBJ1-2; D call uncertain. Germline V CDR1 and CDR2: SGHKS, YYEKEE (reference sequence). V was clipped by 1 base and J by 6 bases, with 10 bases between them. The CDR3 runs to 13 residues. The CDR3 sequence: CASSLYSKDGYTF. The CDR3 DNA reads TGTGCCAGCAGCTTGTATAGTAAAGATGGCTACACCTTC.

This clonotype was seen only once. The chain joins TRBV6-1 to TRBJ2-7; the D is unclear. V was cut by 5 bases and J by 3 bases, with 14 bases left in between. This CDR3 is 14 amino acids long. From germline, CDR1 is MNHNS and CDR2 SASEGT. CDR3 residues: CASSPQVLRYEQYF. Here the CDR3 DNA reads TGTGCCAGCAGTCCCCAGGTCCTCCGCTACGAGCAGTACTTC.

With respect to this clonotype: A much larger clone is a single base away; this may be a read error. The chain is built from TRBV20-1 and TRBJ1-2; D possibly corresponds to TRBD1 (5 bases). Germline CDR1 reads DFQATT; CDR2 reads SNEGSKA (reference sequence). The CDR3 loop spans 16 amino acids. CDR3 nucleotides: TGCAGTGCTAGAGACTATACCCAAGGGGAACTCTATGGCTACAGCTTC. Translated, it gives CSARDYTQGELYGYSF.

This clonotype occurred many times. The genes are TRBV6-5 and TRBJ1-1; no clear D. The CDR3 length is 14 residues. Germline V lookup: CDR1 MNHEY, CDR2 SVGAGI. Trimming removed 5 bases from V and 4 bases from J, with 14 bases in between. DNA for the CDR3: TGTGCCAGCAGTAGTTACAGCGATACCACTGAAGCTTTCTTT. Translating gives CASSSYSDTTEAFF.